The 26 T cell receptor beta chains presented below share a single source sample, sequenced in a study of radiation and T cells in renal cell carcinoma. Stated treatment: 15 Gy SBRT to primary tumor, nephrectomy 4 weeks later. Profiled with immunoSEQ multiplex PCR; TCRdb holds only in-frame clones, not every one. Here the sample spans about 16,000 clones, 50% being singletons. The sequences come from tumor tissue, collected from a patient whose treatment included radiotherapy and nephrectomy. These receptors were taken from a woman aged 55-69 years with renal cell carcinoma.

This chain connects TRBV18 to TRBJ1-1; D is uncertain. V was clipped by 6 bases and J by 2 bases, with 13 bases between them. The CDR3 length is 14 residues. Germline V CDR1 and CDR2: KGHSH, LQKENI. CDR3 residues: CASSSGVGNTEAFF. The CDR3 coding sequence is TGTGCCAGCTCCTCTGGGGTGGGCAACACTGAAGCTTTCTTT.

The chain combines TRBV11-2 with TRBJ1-5; 8 bases align to TRBD1. The CDR3 spans 15 residues. J lost 2 bases, V lost 1 base, and 1 base had no gene match. Germline-derived CDR1 and CDR2 are SGHAT and FQNNGV. The CDR3 DNA reads TGTGCCAGCAGCTTAGCAGGGGGCGGCAATCAGCCCCAGCATTTT. Translating gives CASSLAGGGNQPQHF.

The rearrangement joins TRBV27 to TRBJ2-7, with 7 bases identical to TRBD1. Germline CDR1 MNHEY, CDR2 SMNVEV (reference sequence). Losses at the gene ends were 4 bases for V and 2 bases for J; bases not matched to a gene: 5. The CDR3 length is 14 residues. The CDR3 sequence is CASSWRTGPYEQYF. In DNA, the CDR3 is TGTGCCAGCAGTTGGCGGACAGGTCCCTACGAGCAGTACTTC.

The chain carries TRBV11-2 and TRBJ2-7; D is possibly TRBD2 (6 bases). Germline V gene sequence: CDR1 SGHAT, CDR2 FQNNGV. The CDR3 has 16 residues. Trimming removed 5 bases at V and 0 bases at J, with 17 bases between. The CDR3 loop is CASSRRGRVTSYEQYF. Written as DNA, the CDR3 is TGTGCCAGCAGCAGGAGGGGCAGAGTTACCTCCTACGAGCAGTACTTC.

V gene TRBV5-1 combines with J gene TRBJ2-3, with D maybe TRBD1 (6 bases). Germline-derived CDR1 and CDR2 are SGHRS and YFSETQ. The CDR3 loop spans 14 amino acids. The V gene lost 3 bases and the J gene lost 2 bases, with 10 bases spanning the gap. CDR3 in amino acids: CASSWGQNTDTQYF. For the CDR3, the DNA is TGCGCCAGCAGCTGGGGACAAAACACAGATACGCAGTATTTT.

The chain uses TRBV4-2 and TRBJ2-3; 9 bases are shared with TRBD2. Germline CDR1 reads LGHNA; CDR2 reads YNFKEQ. Losses at the gene ends were 1 base for V and 7 bases for J; bases not matched to a gene: 6. CDR3 length: 15 amino acids. The CDR3 nucleotides are TGTGCCAGCAGCCAAGCCAGCGGGGGGTCACATACGCAGTATTTT. Translating gives CASSQASGGSHTQYF.

There are many counts of this clone. V is TRBV6-5 and J is TRBJ2-5; D perhaps matches TRBD2 (6 bases). V lost 8 bases and J 5 bases, leaving 21 bases between the germline ends. CDR1 MNHEY and CDR2 SVGAGI come from the germline V gene. The CDR3 loop spans 15 amino acids. Here the CDR3 reads CASHKGVGGPETQYF. CDR3 nucleotides: TGTGCCAGCCATAAAGGGGTCGGGGGTCCGGAGACCCAGTACTTC.

The chain joins TRBV6-6 to TRBJ2-1, with D unclear. This CDR3 has 14 residues. V was trimmed by 4 bases and J by 6 bases, leaving 13 bases between them. From germline, CDR1 is MNHNY and CDR2 SVGAGI (reference sequence). This CDR3 reads CASSSPPSSNEQFF. CDR3 in DNA: TGTGCCAGCAGTTCCCCCCCGAGCTCCAATGAGCAGTTCTTC.

Note on this clone: The germline gene is not matched at one end of the junction; a read error may be the cause. The V and J genes are TRBV6-5 and TRBJ1-1; TRBD1 agrees at 7 bases. CDR1 and CDR2 (germline): MNHEY, SVGAGI. CDR3 length: 14 residues. The CDR3 DNA reads TGTGCCAGCAGTTTCGACAGGGTGAACCCTGAAGCTTTCTTT. Translating it yields CASSFDRVNPEAFF.

The chain has TRBV19 and TRBJ2-7; the D gene is possibly TRBD1 (6 bases). Germline V gene data show CDR1 as LNHDA and CDR2 as SQIVND (reference sequence). Trimming removed 5 bases from V and 2 bases from J, with 25 bases in between. The CDR3 has 18 amino acids. As DNA, the CDR3 is TGTGCCAGTAGTCCCTTCCTTTTTGGACAGTTAGGAGCCTACGAGCAGTACTTC. It codes for CASSPFLFGQLGAYEQYF.

J is TRBJ2-6 and V is TRBV15; D is perhaps TRBD1 (6 bases). The CDR3 length is 15 residues. The germline V and J ends were trimmed by 7 bases and 0 bases, with 10 bases remaining between them. Germline CDR1 and CDR2: LNHNV and YYDKDF (reference sequence). DNA of the CDR3: TGTGCCACCACCGAGGGGGACTCTGGGGCCAACGTCCTGACTTTC. It translates to CATTEGDSGANVLTF.

CDR3 sequence (DNA): TGTGCCTGGAAACCGGGACAGGGGTTCTGGTATGGCTACACCTTC. As protein: CAWKPGQGFWYGYTF. This chain links TRBV30 with TRBJ1-2; 10 bases agree with TRBD1. Germline V gives CDR1 GTSNPN, CDR2 SVGIG (reference sequence). This CDR3 contains 15 residues. Losses at the gene ends were 4 bases for V and 5 bases for J; bases not matched to a gene: 10. The whole variable domain, filled in from reference TRBV30 and TRBJ1-2, reads SQTIHQWPATLVQPVGSPLSLECTVEGTSNPNLYWYRQAAGRGLQLLFYSVGIGQISSEVPQNLSASRPQDRQFILSSKKLLLSDSGFYLCAWKPGQGFWYGYTFGSGTRLTVV.

This chain's CDR3 is CASSPALEGSVYGYTF. The DNA of the CDR3 is TGCGCCAGCAGCCCAGCCCTGGAGGGTTCGGTCTATGGCTACACCTTC. The genes are TRBV5-1 and TRBJ1-2; D call uncertain. Per germline, CDR1 SGHRS and CDR2 YFSETQ. Between the trimmed V and J ends, which lost 4 bases and 4 bases, there was a span of 20 bases. CDR3 length: 16 amino acids. The variable domain in full, completed from reference TRBV5-1 and TRBJ1-2, reads KAGVTQTPRYLIKTRGQQVTLSCSPISGHRSVSWYQQTPGQGLQFLFEYFSETQRNKGNFPGRFSGRQFSNSRSEMNVSTLELGDSALYLCASSPALEGSVYGYTFGSGTRLTVV.

This clone was seen a handful of times. The rearrangement joins TRBV28 to TRBJ2-2; TRBD2 matches 8 bases. CDR1 is MDHEN, CDR2 SYDVKM, per germline. V trimming: 4 bases; J trimming: 6 bases; junction bases outside the gene matches: 19. The CDR3 contains 19 residues. The CDR3 nucleotides are TGTGCCAGCAGTTCCCTCAGTGGAGCGGGGGTAACAAGCGCCGGGGAGCTGTTTTTT. This encodes CASSSLSGAGVTSAGELFF.

This clone was counted a few times. Here the CDR3 DNA reads TGTGCCATCAGGACTAGTTCGCCCGGGGAGCTGTTTTTT. Translating gives CAIRTSSPGELFF. The chain has TRBV7-2 and TRBJ2-2, with 7 bases lining up with TRBD2. This CDR3 has 13 residues. Germline V gives CDR1 SGHTA, CDR2 FQGNSA. V lost 10 bases, J lost 6 bases, and 8 bases stayed unmatched. Full variable domain (rest looked up from reference TRBV7-2 and TRBJ2-2): GAGVSQSPSNKVTEKGKDVELRCDPISGHTALYWYRQSLGQGLEFLIYFQGNSAPDKSGLPSDRFSAERTGGSVSTLTIQRTQQEDSAVYLCAIRTSSPGELFFGEGSRLTVL.

This clone was seen only a few times. One base separates it from a far larger clone, so it is likely a read error. Other nucleotide sequences in the sample specify the same CDR3. The genes are TRBV11-2 and TRBJ2-3; D remains unclear. CDR1 SGHAT and CDR2 FQNNGV come from the germline V gene. V was clipped by 1 base and J by 2 bases, with 10 bases between them. The CDR3 length is 15 residues. CDR3 coding DNA: TGTGCCAGCAGCTTAGTCGCCGGATACACAGATACGCAGTATTTT. This codes for CASSLVAGYTDTQYF. The whole variable domain, filled in from reference TRBV11-2 and TRBJ2-3, reads EAGVAQSPRYKIIEKRQSVAFWCNPISGHATLYWYQQILGQGPKLLIQFQNNGVVDDSQLPKDRFSAERLKGVDSTLKIQPAKLEDSAVYLCASSLVAGYTDTQYFGPGTRLTVL.

This clone occurred a few times. The CDR3 sequence is CASSVEANYGYTF. CDR3 DNA sequence: TGTGCCAGCAGCGTAGAGGCTAACTATGGCTACACCTTC. The V call is TRBV9, the J call TRBJ1-2, with no clear D. Trimming took off 0 bases at V and 0 bases at J, with 3 bases between the two ends. CDR3 length: 13 amino acids. From germline, CDR1 is SGDLS and CDR2 YYNGEE.

The chain combines TRBV2 with TRBJ2-7; 9 bases line up with TRBD1. Trimming removed 8 bases from V and 5 bases from J; junction bases left unmatched: 16. Germline loops: CDR1 SNHLY, CDR2 FYNNEI. The CDR3 contains 16 residues. CDR3 sequence: CASRPPGDRVLNEQYF. The CDR3 nucleotides read TGTGCCAGCCGCCCTCCTGGGGACAGGGTCTTAAACGAGCAGTACTTC.

The J gene is TRBJ1-2, the V gene TRBV19, with no clear D. Trimming stripped 3 bases from V and 5 bases from J, with 7 bases between. The CDR3 runs to 12 residues. Germline V gene sequence: CDR1 LNHDA, CDR2 SQIVND (reference sequence). CDR3 DNA sequence: TGTGCCAGTAGTATCTCTCCTTATGGCTACACCTTC. This encodes CASSISPYGYTF.

By share, this clone ranks as medium-sized (0.01 to 0.1%). Germline and junction disagree at one end, which may indicate a read error. This chain links TRBV4-2 with TRBJ1-2; perhaps TRBD1 as D (5 bases). Germline-derived CDR1 and CDR2 are LGHNA and YNFKEQ. The CDR3 runs 13 residues. For the CDR3, the DNA is TGTGCCAGCAGCCATTCCGGGGACTTGGCGGGAAACTTC. Protein product: CASSHSGDLAGNF.

The chain carries TRBV5-4 and TRBJ2-7, with D possibly being TRBD2 (6 bases). Germline assignment: CDR1 SGHNT and CDR2 YYREEE (reference sequence). Trimming removed 4 bases at V and 6 bases at J, with 14 bases between. The CDR3 is made up of 13 amino acids. Written as DNA, the CDR3 is TGTGCCAGCAGCCGGGAGCTGGGGGTCGAGCAGTACTTC. Residues: CASSRELGVEQYF.

This clone has more than one count but fewer than ten. The CDR3 here is CASRAGQGGNQPQHF. As DNA, the CDR3 is TGTGCCAGTAGGGCGGGACAGGGTGGCAATCAGCCCCAGCATTTT. The V call is TRBV19, the J call TRBJ1-5; 9 bases are shared with TRBD1. The J segment lost 2 bases and the V segment lost 6 bases, leaving 5 bases of the junction unmatched. Germline V gives CDR1 LNHDA, CDR2 SQIVND (reference sequence). This CDR3 comprises 15 residues. The whole variable domain, filled in from reference TRBV19 and TRBJ1-5, reads DGGITQSPKYLFRKEGQNVTLSCEQNLNHDAMYWYRQDPGQGLRLIYYSQIVNDFQKGDIAEGYSVSREKKESFPLTVTSAQKNPTAFYLCASRAGQGGNQPQHFGDGTRLSIL.

V gene TRBV6-5 combines with J gene TRBJ1-1, with D possibly TRBD1 on 5 matching bases. The CDR3 is made up of 15 amino acids. CDR1 is MNHEY, CDR2 SVGAGI, per germline. V was clipped by 2 bases and J by 5 bases, with 15 bases between them. DNA of the CDR3: TGTGCCAGCAGTTACGGGTTGGGGGGGGATACTGAAGCTTTCTTT. It encodes CASSYGLGGDTEAFF.

This chain connects TRBV5-1 to TRBJ1-1; D might be TRBD1 (5 bases). V lost 4 bases and J lost 1, with 8 bases in between. The CDR3 loop spans 13 amino acids. The germline CDR1 and CDR2 sequences are SGHRS and YFSETQ. CDR3 protein: CASSITGNTEAFF. The CDR3 DNA is TGCGCCAGCAGCATTACAGGGAACACTGAAGCTTTCTTT.

This chain links TRBV10-1 with TRBJ1-1; D remains ambiguous. CDR1 WNHNN and CDR2 SYGVQD come from the germline V gene (reference sequence). CDR3 length: 14 amino acids. V was pared by 0 bases and J by 3 bases, with 8 bases between. This CDR3 reads CASSESGEDTEAFF. In DNA form, the CDR3 reads TGCGCCAGCAGTGAGTCAGGCGAAGACACTGAAGCTTTCTTT.

J is TRBJ1-2 and V is TRBV7-2; 7 bases agree with TRBD1. The CDR3 runs to 14 residues. Germline V CDR1 and CDR2: SGHTA, FQGNSA. The ends lost 5 bases at V and 4 bases at J; junction bases unmatched: 7. CDR3 in DNA: TGTGCCAGCAGCGGCCGGGACAGATTCTATGGCTACACCTTC. Translated, it gives CASSGRDRFYGYTF.